This T cell receptor beta chain was retrieved from a study of OX40 agonist ivuxolimab in advanced cancers. Study observations and caveats: At doses 0.1 to 3.0 mg/kg, CD4+ and CD8+ clones expanded. On average, CD8+ T cells showed a greater number of expanded clones than CD4+.

Regarding this clone: What it recognizes is unknown.

Some clones are missing from TCRdb's copy, which holds only in-frame ones; the method was immunoSEQ multiplex PCR. The top ten clones hold approximately 10% of a sample with tens of thousands of clones, around 90% of them seen once. The material sequenced was CD4+ or CD8+ T cells sorted from blood, taken in a trial of the OX40 agonist ivuxolimab. The TCR originated in an adult with an advanced solid tumor such as melanoma, head and neck, liver or kidney cancer.

The CDR3 region is CATSYTKNTNEQFF. As DNA, the CDR3 is TGTGCCACCAGCTATACGAAGAACACCAATGAGCAGTTCTTC. The chain is built from TRBV15 and TRBJ2-1; D is ambiguous. The V end lost 5 bases, the J end lost 6 bases, and 14 bases lay between the germline ends. The V gene's germline CDR1 is LNHNV and CDR2 YYDKDF (reference sequence). This CDR3 is built from 14 residues. Full variable domain (remainder filled in from reference TRBV15 and TRBJ2-1): DAMVIQNPRYQVTQFGKPVTLSCSQTLNHNVMYWYQQKSSQAPKLLFHYYDKDFNNEADTPDNFQSRRPNTSFCFLDIRSPGLGDTAMYLCATSYTKNTNEQFFGPGTRLTVL.